This T cell receptor beta chain originates from a study of blood T cell repertoires in COVID-19. Study-level information: Sites in the United States, Italy and Spain provided acute and convalescent COVID-19 samples. The cDNA or gDNA used as material had been derived from T cells, B-cell-depleted T cells, or PBMCs.

This CDR3 has 13 amino acids. The V end was cut by 5 bases, the J end by 13 bases, with 15 bases between. CDR1 and CDR2 from the germline V gene are SEHNR and FQNEAQ (reference sequence). Measured with immunoSEQ multiplex PCR; TCRdb has only the in-frame clones, and not every one. In the table there are about 30,000 clones, approximately 86% of which are singletons. This clonotype originated in a human donor in a cohort sampled during active COVID-19. The donor label of this sample is uncertain. Material for sequencing was peripheral blood. V usage is TRBV7-9 and J usage is TRBJ1-6, with TRBD1 as a possible D gene (6 bases). This CDR3 reads CASSRDTSPPLHF. For the CDR3, the DNA is TGTGCCAGCAGCCGGGACACTTCTCCTCCCCTCCACTTT. Drawing the rest from reference TRBV7-9 and TRBJ1-6, the complete variable domain is DTGVSQNPRHKITKRGQNVTFRCDPISEHNRLYWYRQTLGQGPEFLTYFQNEAQLEKSRLLSDRFSAERPKGSFSTLEIQRTEQGDSAMYLCASSRDTSPPLHFGNGTRLTVT.